The sequence of this T cell receptor (beta chain) was determined in a study of Graves' ophthalmopathy and Graves' hyperthyroidism. With a duration under 3 months, ophthalmopathy in the donors showed moderate-to-severe activity, CAS ≥3 and NOSPECS ≥4. Patients with other autoimmune diseases, uncontrolled infections, pregnancy or lactation were excluded. Using RNA transcripts, the TCR beta CDR3 regions were amplified. After a first-round RT-PCR with HTBI primers, a second-round multiplex PCR was run. TCRdb re-derived calls from the multiplex PCR reads in MiXCR, one entry per CDR3 protein. The data contain about 740,000 distinct CDR3 sequences, roughly two fifths of them singletons. Overall study findings and caveats: Detection in blood was also observed for most expanded thyroid clonotypes above 0.001 frequency. A 13-signature model separated ophthalmopathy from stable hyperthyroidism, reaching about 91% sensitivity and around 83% specificity cross-validated.

Deletions cut 5 bases from V and 5 bases from J, with 7 bases between. Per the germline V gene, CDR1 is MGHDK and CDR2 is SYGVNS. The CDR3 spans 12 residues. This clonotype has at least ten counts. Its target is unknown. The sequence was collected from an adult man with Graves' ophthalmopathy. The gene calls are TRBV25-1 and TRBJ1-5; a weak D match, TRBD1 (5 bases). The sample was peripheral blood. The CDR3 loop is CASSQGDQPQHF. In DNA form, the CDR3 reads TGTGCCAGCAGTCAAGGGGATCAGCCCCAGCATTTT. The entire variable domain, with the rest obtained from reference TRBV25-1 and TRBJ1-5, is as follows: EADIYQTPRYLVIGTGKKITLECSQTMGHDKMYWYQQDPGMELHLIHYSYGVNSTEKGDLSSESTVSRIRTEHFPLTLESARPSHTSQYLCASSQGDQPQHFGDGTRLSIL.